Listed here are 20 T cell receptor beta chains from one sample, sequenced in a study of post-analysis software for immune sequencing data. Whole-study results and caveats: When patients were compared with controls, four to six TRBV segments were more frequent, TRBV5-6, TRBV5-1 and TRBV20-1 among them.

Presence of unique molecular identifiers characterized the TCR beta cDNA libraries. A single record per CDR3 protein comes from TCRdb applying MiXCR to the PCR reads. The sample records around 500,000 distinct CDR3 sequences, under 40% being singletons. For these receptors, no antigen is known. The sample taken for sequencing was blood. These receptors came from a girl aged 2 to 17 with multiple sclerosis.

This clonotype was recorded many times. V is TRBV5-1 and J is TRBJ1-2, with TRBD1 matching 8 bases. Germline V gives CDR1 SGHRS, CDR2 YFSETQ. The CDR3 has 13 residues. V lost 4 bases and J lost 8; bases outside the gene matches: 7. The CDR3 is CASSPRQGSGYTF. CDR3 coding DNA: TGCGCCAGCAGCCCTCGACAGGGGTCGGGCTACACCTTC.

The chain couples TRBV5-1 to TRBJ2-1; 9 nucleotides agree with TRBD2. The V gene's germline CDR1 is SGHRS and CDR2 YFSETQ. The CDR3 covers 17 residues. With 0 bases clipped from V and 7 bases from J, the junction kept 11 bases outside the gene matches. The CDR3 here is CASSLVPAGGPGNEQFF. The CDR3 DNA is TGCGCCAGCAGCTTGGTTCCGGCGGGGGGGCCTGGAAATGAGCAGTTCTTC.

This clonotype was observed a few times. This chain connects TRBV10-3 to TRBJ1-5, with D uncertain. Deletions cut 4 bases from V and 13 bases from J, with 17 bases between. The length of the CDR3 is 13 residues. Per germline, CDR1 ENHRY and CDR2 SYGVKD. Here the CDR3 reads CAISVEGSGAQHF. The CDR3 DNA follows: TGTGCCATCAGTGTAGAGGGAAGCGGAGCTCAGCATTTT.

The sample holds a few counts of this clonotype. V usage is TRBV27 and J usage is TRBJ2-7; TRBD1 is a possible D gene (6 bases). V shed 5 bases and J shed 4 bases, with 12 bases lying between them. Germline loops: CDR1 MNHEY, CDR2 SMNVEV (reference sequence). This CDR3 comprises 13 residues. This chain's CDR3 is CASSIGDKYEQYF. CDR3 in DNA: TGTGCCAGCAGTATCGGGGACAAATACGAGCAGTACTTC.

The sample holds a few counts of this clonotype. V and J are TRBV6-6 and TRBJ1-1; D gene unclear. Germline V gives CDR1 MNHNY, CDR2 SVGAGI (reference sequence). Deletions cut 5 bases from V and 4 bases from J, with 23 bases between. CDR3 length equals 17 residues. The chain's CDR3 is CASSPINLLASPTEAFF. The CDR3 DNA follows: TGTGCCAGCAGTCCCATAAACCTCCTGGCTTCGCCCACTGAAGCTTTCTTT.

The V gene is TRBV2, the J gene TRBJ2-5, with 8 bases matching TRBD1. This CDR3 contains 15 residues. V lost 3 bases, J lost 5 bases, and 8 bases stayed unmatched. Germline CDR1 is SNHLY and CDR2 is FYNNEI. CDR3 residues: CASSDQDRARETQYF. In nucleotides, the CDR3 is TGTGCCAGCAGTGATCAGGACAGGGCCCGGGAGACCCAGTACTTC. The variable domain in full, completed from reference TRBV2 and TRBJ2-5, reads EPEVTQTPSHQVTQMGQEVILRCVPISNHLYFYWYRQILGQKVEFLVSFYNNEISEKSEIFDDQFSVERPDGSNFTLKIRSTKLEDSAMYFCASSDQDRARETQYFGPGTRLLVL.

This clonotype was counted a few times. The V call is TRBV5-8, the J call TRBJ1-2; D is unclear. CDR1 and CDR2 from the germline V gene are SGHTS and YDEGEE. This CDR3 spans 15 amino acids. The V end was cut by 4 bases, the J end by 4 bases, with 17 bases between. In DNA, the CDR3 is TGTGCCAGCAGCCCCCGGGCCAACAATCTCTATGGCTACACCTTC. It yields the protein CASSPRANNLYGYTF.

This clonotype came up many times. The chain uses TRBV6-2 or TRBV6-3 and TRBJ1-5, with TRBD1 matching 10 bases. Germline V gene data show CDR1 as MNHEY and CDR2 as SVGEGT. V was clipped by 4 bases and J by 5 bases; unmatched bases: 5. The CDR3 spans 15 residues. The DNA of the CDR3 is TGTGCCAGCAGTTGGACAGGGGGAGCTGATCAGCCCCAGCATTTT. Protein product: CASSWTGGADQPQHF.

This clonotype was detected a few times. The rearrangement joins TRBV9 to TRBJ2-3, with 10 bases fitting TRBD2. CDR1 and CDR2 (germline): SGDLS, YYNGEE. The CDR3 is made up of 18 amino acids. V trimming: 4 bases; J trimming: 0 bases; junction bases outside the gene matches: 11. Here the CDR3 DNA reads TGTGCCAGCAGCACTCGGACTAGCGGCTATTCTAGCACAGATACGCAGTATTTT. Translated, it gives CASSTRTSGYSSTDTQYF.

V gene TRBV7-2 combines with J gene TRBJ1-5; D uncertain. The germline CDR1 and CDR2 sequences are SGHTA and FQGNSA. The V end was cut by 2 bases, the J end by 2 bases, with 13 bases between. This CDR3 is 16 amino acids long. The CDR3 sequence is CASSLQFPFGNQPQHF. The DNA for the CDR3 is TGTGCCAGCAGCTTACAATTCCCATTTGGCAATCAGCCCCAGCATTTT. The full variable domain, its missing parts supplied by reference TRBV7-2 and TRBJ1-5, is GAGVSQSPSNKVTEKGKDVELRCDPISGHTALYWYRQSLGQGLEFLIYFQGNSAPDKSGLPSDRFSAERTGGSVSTLTIQRTQQEDSAVYLCASSLQFPFGNQPQHFGDGTRLSIL.

The V and J genes are TRBV5-1 and TRBJ2-1; possible D gene TRBD2, 5 bases. V dropped 7 bases and J dropped 7 bases, with 15 bases sitting between them. This CDR3 is 13 amino acids long. The germline V gene encodes CDR1 SGHRS and CDR2 YFSETQ. This chain's CDR3 is CASGEPPVNEQFF. In DNA, the CDR3 is TGCGCCAGCGGGGAGCCTCCAGTAAATGAGCAGTTCTTC.

The chain is built from TRBV7-2 and TRBJ1-5; the D is unclear. This CDR3 is built from 14 residues. V was trimmed by 6 bases and J by 2 bases, leaving 11 bases between them. Germline loops: CDR1 SGHTA, CDR2 FQGNSA. CDR3 protein: CASRSTGGNQPQHF. Written as DNA, the CDR3 is TGTGCCAGCAGAAGCACGGGTGGCAATCAGCCCCAGCATTTT.

The CDR3 spells CASSPRDRLGSPLHF. In nucleotides, the CDR3 is TGTGCCAGCAGCCCGAGGGACAGGCTAGGTTCACCCCTCCACTTT. The genes are TRBV9 and TRBJ1-6, with 8 bases aligning to TRBD1. The germline V gene has CDR1 SGDLS and CDR2 YYNGEE. The CDR3 is 15 amino acids. V trimming: 4 bases; J trimming: 9 bases; junction bases outside the gene matches: 9.

The V and J genes are TRBV24-1 and TRBJ2-3; 7 bases line up with TRBD1. This CDR3 is built from 15 residues. CDR1 and CDR2 from the germline V gene are KGHDR and SFDVKD. V dropped 2 bases and J dropped 3; count of bases not matched to a gene: 4. In DNA form, the CDR3 reads TGTGCCACCAGTGATTCGACAGGGAGAACAGATACGCAGTATTTT. Translating gives CATSDSTGRTDTQYF.

This clonotype was observed once. The chain links TRBV29-1 to TRBJ2-2; tentatively, D is TRBD2 (5 bases). The V gene lost 4 bases and the J gene lost 1 base, with 13 bases spanning the gap. Germline CDR1 reads SQVTM; CDR2 reads ANQGSEA. CDR3 length equals 15 residues. The DNA for the CDR3 is TGCAGCGTTGGTTTGTTAGCGCTGAACACCGGGGAGCTGTTTTTT. Its protein is CSVGLLALNTGELFF.

This clonotype was counted only a few times. The V call is TRBV6-4, the J call TRBJ2-1; perhaps D is TRBD1 or TRBD2 (5 bases each). The V and J ends lost 0 bases and 10 bases respectively, with 16 bases between them. Germline V CDR1 and CDR2: MRHNA, SNTAGT. The CDR3 is made up of 15 amino acids. The CDR3 DNA follows: TGTGCCAGCAGTGACTCGGGGGATTTCTGTGACGAGCAGTTCTTC. This sequence encodes CASSDSGDFCDEQFF.

This clonotype was observed a few times. The gene calls are TRBV29-1 and TRBJ2-7; 9 bases align to TRBD1. The CDR3 covers 16 residues. J lost 4 bases, V lost 4 bases, and 14 bases had no gene match. Germline CDR1 is SQVTM and CDR2 is ANQGSEA. Here the CDR3 DNA reads TGCAGCGTTGCGAAGGGACAGGGAAACAGATGGTACGAGCAGTACTTC. Translation gives CSVAKGQGNRWYEQYF.

In this sample, this clonotype turned up once. V and J are TRBV29-1 and TRBJ2-1; maybe TRBD2 (6 bases). The CDR3 loop spans 14 amino acids. The V and J ends lost 4 bases and 5 bases respectively, with 15 bases between them. Germline CDR1 and CDR2: SQVTM and ANQGSEA. The CDR3 region is CSVGAGRANNEQFF. DNA for the CDR3: TGCAGCGTTGGGGCGGGACGGGCAAACAATGAGCAGTTCTTC.

The chain has TRBV20-1 and TRBJ2-3; 8 bases line up with TRBD2. Trimming removed 3 bases from V and 3 bases from J; junction bases left unmatched: 5. CDR1 and CDR2 (germline): DFQATT, SNEGSKA (reference sequence). The CDR3 is 14 residues long. CDR3 nucleotides: TGCAGTGCTAGTGAGCCTAGCGGGACAGATACGCAGTATTTT. Amino acid sequence: CSASEPSGTDTQYF.

In the case of this clonotype: Since the CDR3 does not end with the conserved phenylalanine or tryptophan, this likely comes from a read error. The chain recombines TRBV7-2 with TRBJ2-1; perhaps TRBD2 as D (6 bases). This CDR3 comprises 15 residues. Germline lookup yields CDR1 SGHTA and CDR2 FQGNSA. The V end was cut by 5 bases, the J end by 4 bases, with 15 bases between. CDR3 in DNA: TGTGCCAGCAGCCAGGTGGGGACTGAGTACAATGAGCAGTTCGTC. Translation gives CASSQVGTEYNEQFV.